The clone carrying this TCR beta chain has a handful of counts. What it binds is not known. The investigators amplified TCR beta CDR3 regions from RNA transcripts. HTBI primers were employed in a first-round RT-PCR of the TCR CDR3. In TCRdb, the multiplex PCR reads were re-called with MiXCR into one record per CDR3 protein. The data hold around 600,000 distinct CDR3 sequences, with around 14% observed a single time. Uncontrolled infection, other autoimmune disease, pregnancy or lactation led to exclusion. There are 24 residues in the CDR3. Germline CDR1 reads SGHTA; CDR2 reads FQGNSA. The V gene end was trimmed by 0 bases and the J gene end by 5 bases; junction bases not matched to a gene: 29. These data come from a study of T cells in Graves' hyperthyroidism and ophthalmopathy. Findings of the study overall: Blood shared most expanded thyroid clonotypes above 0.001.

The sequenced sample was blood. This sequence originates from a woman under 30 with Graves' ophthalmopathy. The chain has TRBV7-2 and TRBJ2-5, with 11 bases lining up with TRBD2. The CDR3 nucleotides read TGTGCCAGCAGCTTAGCGGGGGGGGTAGCGGGAGGGCCGTTTGTCCCCCCCTGGGCGGAGACCCAGTACTTC. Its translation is CASSLAGGVAGGPFVPPWAETQYF.